The clone carrying this T cell receptor (beta chain) is a singleton in its sample. This sample stems from a study of T cell responses to AZD1222 COVID-19 vaccine. Study-wide context: The analysis combined second doses at about 4 or about 12 weeks.

With 8 bases removed from V and 6 bases from J, the gap between germline ends came to 19 bases. The V gene's germline CDR1 is LGHNA and CDR2 YSLEER. The CDR3 is made up of 15 amino acids. Sequenced by immunoSEQ multiplex PCR; TCRdb stores in-frame clones only, minus some. The table shows roughly 100,000 clones, with 80% to 90% occurring only once. This clonotype originated in an adult in good health. V and J are TRBV4-3 and TRBJ1-4, with TRBD1 as a possible D gene (6 bases). The sample consisted of peripheral blood, taken on day 0 of AZD1222 vaccination. The CDR3 is CASRMRRGWDEKLFF. Here the CDR3 DNA reads TGCGCCAGCCGCATGAGGAGGGGGTGGGATGAAAAACTGTTTTTT.